The present TCR beta chain was sequenced within a study of blood T cell repertoires in COVID-19. The ends were cut back, 5 bases at V and 7 bases at J, with 12 bases in the middle. The CDR3 runs 13 residues. Germline V gene lookup returns CDR1 LNHDA and CDR2 SQIVND (reference sequence). TCRdb's copy holds only in-frame clones and misses some; the assay was immunoSEQ multiplex PCR. The table lists around 39,000 clones, around 86% of them singletons, with around 5.2% in the top ten. V usage is TRBV19 and J usage is TRBJ1-5; a possible D gene is TRBD1 (6 bases). The receptor was derived from a man between 40 and 49 years old with active COVID-19. Sequenced input: peripheral blood. The chain's CDR3 is CASSPGARQPQHF. For the CDR3, the DNA is TGTGCCAGTAGTCCAGGGGCTCGGCAGCCCCAGCATTTT.